The T cell receptor (beta chain) under discussion was sequenced for a study of blood T cell repertoires in COVID-19. Study overall: Researchers got acute and convalescent COVID-19 samples from the United States, Italy and Spain. Nucleic acid was either cDNA or gDNA, and it came from T cells, B-cell-depleted T cells, or PBMCs.

Original processing notes: For nucleated cells, counts were estimated from reference gene primer amplification. Clones were read by immunoSEQ multiplex PCR, and TCRdb kept only the in-frame ones, dropping some. V and J calls and clone size are copied from that table; D and trimming were computed from the DNA. Of 110,000 or so clones in the sample, about 85% are singletons; the top ten hold 3.9%. The CDR3 extends over 14 amino acids. Germline loops: CDR1 SGHTA, CDR2 FQGNSA. V was trimmed by 5 bases and J by 3 bases, leaving 10 bases between them. The TCR originated in a man aged 55-75 years with acute or convalescent COVID-19. Input material: peripheral blood. The V call is TRBV7-2, the J call TRBJ2-2; tentative D call: TRBD1 (6 bases). The CDR3 DNA reads as TGTGCCAGCAGCGAACAGGGAGACACCGGGGAGCTGTTTTTT. Protein product: CASSEQGDTGELFF.